This T cell receptor beta chain derives from a study of blood T cell repertoires in COVID-19. After removal of 0 bases from V and 5 bases from J, the junction contained 4 bases not matched to a gene. CDR1 is SGHTA, CDR2 FQGTGA, per germline. The CDR3 consists of 15 residues. TCRdb's table, derived via immunoSEQ multiplex PCR, lists solely in-frame clones and lacks some. The sample records about 140,000 clones, approximately 79% being singletons. The study drew participants aged about 18 to 89 years from fewer than 30 US areas. The sequencing input was PBMCs or T cells enriched from blood (not recorded which). J is TRBJ2-5 and V is TRBV7-3; TRBD1 matches at 9 bases. This sequence originates from a woman aged 45-59 years who had recovered from COVID-19. CDR3 bases: TGTGCCAGCAGCTTAACTGGGACAGGGAGGGAGACCCAGTACTTC. The encoded protein is CASSLTGTGRETQYF. Together with reference TRBV7-3 and TRBJ2-5, the CDR3 gives the full variable domain: GAGVSQTPSNKVTEKGKYVELRCDPISGHTALYWYRQSLGQGPEFLIYFQGTGAADDSGLPNDRFFAVRPEGSVSTLKIQRTERGDSAVYLCASSLTGTGRETQYFGPGTRLLVL.